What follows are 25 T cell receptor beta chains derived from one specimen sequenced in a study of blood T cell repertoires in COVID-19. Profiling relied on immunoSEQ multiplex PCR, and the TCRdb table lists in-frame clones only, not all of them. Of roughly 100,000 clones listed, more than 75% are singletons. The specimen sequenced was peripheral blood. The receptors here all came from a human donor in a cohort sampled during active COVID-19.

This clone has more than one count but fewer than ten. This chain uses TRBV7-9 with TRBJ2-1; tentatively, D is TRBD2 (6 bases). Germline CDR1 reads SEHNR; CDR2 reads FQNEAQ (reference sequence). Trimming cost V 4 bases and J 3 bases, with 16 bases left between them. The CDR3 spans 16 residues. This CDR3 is CASSYRTGGNYNEQFF. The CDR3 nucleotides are TGTGCCAGCAGCTACCGGACTGGGGGGAACTACAATGAGCAGTTCTTC.

CDR3 in amino acids: CSVGGHQETQYF. The CDR3 nucleotides are TGCAGCGTTGGAGGACATCAAGAGACCCAGTACTTC. The chain couples TRBV29-1 to TRBJ2-5, with D possibly matching TRBD1 (5 bases). Trimming removed 4 bases at V and 2 bases at J, with 8 bases between. The CDR3 consists of 12 residues. In germline, CDR1 is SQVTM, CDR2 ANQGSEA.

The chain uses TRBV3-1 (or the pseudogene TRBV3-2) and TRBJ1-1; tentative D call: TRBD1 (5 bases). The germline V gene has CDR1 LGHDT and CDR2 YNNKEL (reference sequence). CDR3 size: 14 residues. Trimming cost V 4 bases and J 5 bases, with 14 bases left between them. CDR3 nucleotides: TGTGCCAGCAGCCCCGCCGACGGGGGGACTGAAGCTTTCTTT. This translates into CASSPADGGTEAFF.

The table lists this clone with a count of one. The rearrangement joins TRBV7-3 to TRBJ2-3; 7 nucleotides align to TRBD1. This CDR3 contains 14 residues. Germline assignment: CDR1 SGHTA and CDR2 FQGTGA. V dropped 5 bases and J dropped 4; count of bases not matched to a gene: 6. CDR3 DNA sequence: TGTGCCAGCAGCCCTGACAGGGTGGCAGATACGCAGTATTTT. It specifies CASSPDRVADTQYF.

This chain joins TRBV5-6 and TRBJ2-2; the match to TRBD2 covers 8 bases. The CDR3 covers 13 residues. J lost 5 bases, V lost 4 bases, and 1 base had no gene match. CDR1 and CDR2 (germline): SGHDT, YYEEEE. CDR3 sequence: CASSTGGTGELFF. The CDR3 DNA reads TGTGCCAGCAGCACGGGAGGGACCGGGGAGCTGTTTTTT.

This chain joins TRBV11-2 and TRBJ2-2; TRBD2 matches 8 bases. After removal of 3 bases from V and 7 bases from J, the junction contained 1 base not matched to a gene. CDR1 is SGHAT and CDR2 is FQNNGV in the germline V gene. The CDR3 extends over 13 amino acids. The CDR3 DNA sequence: TGTGCCAGCAGCTTGGGGACTAGCGGGGAGCTGTTTTTT. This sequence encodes CASSLGTSGELFF.

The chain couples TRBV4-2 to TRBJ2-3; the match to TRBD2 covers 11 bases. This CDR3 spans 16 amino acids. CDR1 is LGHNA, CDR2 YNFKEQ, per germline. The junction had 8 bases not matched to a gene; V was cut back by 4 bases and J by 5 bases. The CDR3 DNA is TGTGCCAGCAGCCCTGGGGTAGCGGGGGGGGGAGATACGCAGTATTTT. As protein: CASSPGVAGGGDTQYF.

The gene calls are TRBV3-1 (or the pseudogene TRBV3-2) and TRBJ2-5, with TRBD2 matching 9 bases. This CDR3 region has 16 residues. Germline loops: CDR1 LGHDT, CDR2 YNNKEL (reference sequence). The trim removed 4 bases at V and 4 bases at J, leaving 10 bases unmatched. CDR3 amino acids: CASSRSGGGALETQYF. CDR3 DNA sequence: TGTGCCAGCAGCCGTTCGGGCGGGGGGGCATTAGAGACCCAGTACTTC.

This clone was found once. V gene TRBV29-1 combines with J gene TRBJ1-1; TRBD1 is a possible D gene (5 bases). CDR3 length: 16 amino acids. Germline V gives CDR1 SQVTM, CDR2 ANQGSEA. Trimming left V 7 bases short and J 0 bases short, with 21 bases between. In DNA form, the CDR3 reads TGCAGCGCCCGAGGTGGGGGGGGTTTAGTGAACACTGAAGCTTTCTTT. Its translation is CSARGGGGLVNTEAFF.

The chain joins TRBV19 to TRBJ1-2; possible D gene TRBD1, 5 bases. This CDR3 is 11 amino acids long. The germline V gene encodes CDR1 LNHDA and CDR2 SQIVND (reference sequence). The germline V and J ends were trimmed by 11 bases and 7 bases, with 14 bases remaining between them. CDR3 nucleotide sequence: TGTGCCGTGGGGGGGTTTGGTGGCTACACCTTC. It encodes CAVGGFGGYTF. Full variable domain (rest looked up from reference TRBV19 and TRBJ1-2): DGGITQSPKYLFRKEGQNVTLSCEQNLNHDAMYWYRQDPGQGLRLIYYSQIVNDFQKGDIAEGYSVSREKKESFPLTVTSAQKNPTAFYLCAVGGFGGYTFGSGTRLTVV.

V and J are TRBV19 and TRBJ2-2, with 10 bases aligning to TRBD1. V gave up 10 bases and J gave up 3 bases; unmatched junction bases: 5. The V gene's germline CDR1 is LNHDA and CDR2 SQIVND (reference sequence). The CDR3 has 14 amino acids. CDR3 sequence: CATGGQGDTGELFF. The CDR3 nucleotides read TGTGCCACCGGAGGACAGGGGGACACCGGGGAGCTGTTTTTT.

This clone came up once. CDR3 residues: CASRIGVGETQYF. In DNA form, the CDR3 reads TGTGCCAGCAGGATAGGGGTAGGAGAGACCCAGTACTTC. The chain recombines TRBV2 with TRBJ2-5; D might be TRBD1 (5 bases). The CDR3 runs to 13 residues. Germline loops: CDR1 SNHLY, CDR2 FYNNEI. V was pared by 6 bases and J by 4 bases, with 12 bases between.

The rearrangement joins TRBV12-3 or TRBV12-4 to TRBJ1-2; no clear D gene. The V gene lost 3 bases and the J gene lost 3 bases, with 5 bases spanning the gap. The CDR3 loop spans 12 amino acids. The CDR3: CASSFRDYGYTF. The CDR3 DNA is TGTGCCAGCAGTTTCCGGGACTATGGCTACACCTTC.

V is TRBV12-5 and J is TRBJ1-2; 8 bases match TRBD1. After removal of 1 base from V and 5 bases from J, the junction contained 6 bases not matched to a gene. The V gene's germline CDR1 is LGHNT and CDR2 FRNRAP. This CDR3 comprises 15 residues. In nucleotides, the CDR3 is TGTGCTAGTGGTTTGGAGACAGGGGTTGCTTATGGCTACACCTTC. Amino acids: CASGLETGVAYGYTF.

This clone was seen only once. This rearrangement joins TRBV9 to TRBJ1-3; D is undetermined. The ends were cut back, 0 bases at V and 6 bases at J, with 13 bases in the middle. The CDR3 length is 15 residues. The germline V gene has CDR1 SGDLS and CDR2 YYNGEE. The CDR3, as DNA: TGTGCCAGCAGCGTAGAAAGCAGGAGGGAAAACACCATATATTTT. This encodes CASSVESRRENTIYF.

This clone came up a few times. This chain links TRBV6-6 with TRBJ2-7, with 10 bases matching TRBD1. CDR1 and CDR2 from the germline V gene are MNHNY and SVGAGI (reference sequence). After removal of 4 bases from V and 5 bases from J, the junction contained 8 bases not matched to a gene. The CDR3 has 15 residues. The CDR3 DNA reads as TGTGCCAGCAGTTCCAGGGGGACAGGGGTCCACGAGCAGTACTTC. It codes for CASSSRGTGVHEQYF.

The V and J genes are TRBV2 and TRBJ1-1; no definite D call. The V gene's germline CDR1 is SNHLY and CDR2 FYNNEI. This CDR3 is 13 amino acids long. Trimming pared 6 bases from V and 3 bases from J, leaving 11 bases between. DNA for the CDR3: TGTGCCAGCAGCACGACTGCCTACACTGAAGCTTTCTTT. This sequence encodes CASSTTAYTEAFF.

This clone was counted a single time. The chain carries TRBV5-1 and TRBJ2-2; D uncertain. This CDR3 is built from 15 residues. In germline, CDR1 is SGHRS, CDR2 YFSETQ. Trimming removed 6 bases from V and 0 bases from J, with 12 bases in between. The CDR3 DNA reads TGCGCCAGCAACGAGCGCTCCACGAACACCGGGGAGCTGTTTTTT. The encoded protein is CASNERSTNTGELFF.

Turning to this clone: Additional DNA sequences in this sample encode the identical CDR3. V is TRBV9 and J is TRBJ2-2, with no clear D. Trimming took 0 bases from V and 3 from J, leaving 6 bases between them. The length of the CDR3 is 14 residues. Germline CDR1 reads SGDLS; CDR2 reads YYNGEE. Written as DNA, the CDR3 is TGTGCCAGCAGCGTAGATTCCTACACCGGGGAGCTGTTTTTT. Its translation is CASSVDSYTGELFF.

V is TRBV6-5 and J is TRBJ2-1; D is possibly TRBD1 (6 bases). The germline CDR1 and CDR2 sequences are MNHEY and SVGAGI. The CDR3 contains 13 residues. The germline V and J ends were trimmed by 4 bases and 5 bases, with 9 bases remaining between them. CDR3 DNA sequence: TGTGCCAGCAGTTGGACAGTGGACAATGAGCAGTTCTTC. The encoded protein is CASSWTVDNEQFF.

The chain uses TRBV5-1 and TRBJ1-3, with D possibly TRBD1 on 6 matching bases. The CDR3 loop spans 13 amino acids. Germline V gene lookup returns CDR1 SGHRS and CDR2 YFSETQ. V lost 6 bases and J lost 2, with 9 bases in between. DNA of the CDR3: TGCGCCAGCACGGACAGTCCTGGAAACACCATATATTTT. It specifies CASTDSPGNTIYF.

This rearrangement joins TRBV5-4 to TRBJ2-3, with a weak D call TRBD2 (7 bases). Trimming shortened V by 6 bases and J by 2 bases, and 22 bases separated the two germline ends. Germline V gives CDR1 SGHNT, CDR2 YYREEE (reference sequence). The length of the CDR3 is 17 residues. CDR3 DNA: TGTGCCAGCAACCCAACACGGGGGGCCCCCCTCACAGATACGCAGTATTTT. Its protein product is CASNPTRGAPLTDTQYF.

CDR3 nucleotide sequence: TGTGCCAGCACCCTGGAAGCAGCGCACTCTGGAAACACCATATATTTT. Its translation: CASTLEAAHSGNTIYF. The chain uses TRBV28 and TRBJ1-3; D unresolved. Germline V gives CDR1 MDHEN, CDR2 SYDVKM. The V gene lost 7 bases and the J gene lost 0 bases, with 16 bases spanning the gap. CDR3 length: 16 residues.

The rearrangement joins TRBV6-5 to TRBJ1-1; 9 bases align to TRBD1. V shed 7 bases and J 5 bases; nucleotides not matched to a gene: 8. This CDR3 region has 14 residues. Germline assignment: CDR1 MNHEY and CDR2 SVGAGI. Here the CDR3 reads CASKVTGGRTEAFF. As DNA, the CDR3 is TGTGCCAGCAAAGTGACAGGGGGGAGGACTGAAGCTTTCTTT.

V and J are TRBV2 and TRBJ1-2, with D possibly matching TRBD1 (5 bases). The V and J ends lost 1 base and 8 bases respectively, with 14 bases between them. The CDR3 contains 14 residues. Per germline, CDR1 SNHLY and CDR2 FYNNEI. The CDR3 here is CASSEGAGLDGYTF. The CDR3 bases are TGTGCCAGCAGTGAAGGGGCAGGGCTCGACGGCTACACCTTC.